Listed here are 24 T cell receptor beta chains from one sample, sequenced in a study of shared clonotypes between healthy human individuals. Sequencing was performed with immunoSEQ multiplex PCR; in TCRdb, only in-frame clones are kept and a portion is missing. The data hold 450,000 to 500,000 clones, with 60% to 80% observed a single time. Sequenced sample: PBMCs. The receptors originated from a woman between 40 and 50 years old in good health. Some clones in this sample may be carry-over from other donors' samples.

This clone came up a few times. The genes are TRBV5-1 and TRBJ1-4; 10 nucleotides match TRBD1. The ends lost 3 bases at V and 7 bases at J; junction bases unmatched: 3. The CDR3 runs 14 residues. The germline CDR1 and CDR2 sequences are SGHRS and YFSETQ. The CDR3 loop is CASSWTGGGEKLFF. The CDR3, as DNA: TGCGCCAGCAGCTGGACAGGGGGAGGTGAAAAACTGTTTTTT. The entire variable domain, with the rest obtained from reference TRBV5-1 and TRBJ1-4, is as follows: KAGVTQTPRYLIKTRGQQVTLSCSPISGHRSVSWYQQTPGQGLQFLFEYFSETQRNKGNFPGRFSGRQFSNSRSEMNVSTLELGDSALYLCASSWTGGGEKLFFGSGTQLSVL.

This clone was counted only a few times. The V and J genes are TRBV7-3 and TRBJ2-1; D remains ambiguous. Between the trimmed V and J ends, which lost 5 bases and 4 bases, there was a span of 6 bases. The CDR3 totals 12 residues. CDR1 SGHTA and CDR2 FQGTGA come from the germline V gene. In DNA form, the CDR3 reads TGTGCCAGCAGCGAGAGATACAATGAGCAGTTCTTC. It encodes CASSERYNEQFF.

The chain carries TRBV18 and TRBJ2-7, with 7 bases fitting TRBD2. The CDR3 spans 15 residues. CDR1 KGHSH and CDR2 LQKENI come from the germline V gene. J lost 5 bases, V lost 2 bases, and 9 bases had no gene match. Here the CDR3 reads CASSPVAGVGHEQYF. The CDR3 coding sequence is TGTGCCAGCTCACCAGTTGCGGGAGTGGGGCACGAGCAGTACTTC.

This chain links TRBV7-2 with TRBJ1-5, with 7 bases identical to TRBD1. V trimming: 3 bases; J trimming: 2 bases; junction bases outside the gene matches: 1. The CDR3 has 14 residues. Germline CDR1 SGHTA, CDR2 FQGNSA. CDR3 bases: TGTGCCAGCAGCTTCACAGGGGGCAATCAGCCCCAGCATTTT. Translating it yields CASSFTGGNQPQHF.

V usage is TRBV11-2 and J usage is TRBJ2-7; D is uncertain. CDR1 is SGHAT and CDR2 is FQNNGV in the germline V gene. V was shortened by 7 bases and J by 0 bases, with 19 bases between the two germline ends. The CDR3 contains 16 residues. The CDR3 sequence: CASTLAAARSSYEQYF. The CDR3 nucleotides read TGTGCCAGCACGCTCGCGGCAGCTAGGAGCTCCTACGAGCAGTACTTC.

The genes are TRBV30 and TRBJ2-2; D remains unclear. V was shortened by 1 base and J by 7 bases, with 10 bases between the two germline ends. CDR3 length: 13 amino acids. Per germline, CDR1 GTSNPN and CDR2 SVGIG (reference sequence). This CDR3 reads CAWSGSGDGELFF. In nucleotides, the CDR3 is TGTGCCTGGAGTGGTTCGGGTGACGGGGAGCTGTTTTTT.

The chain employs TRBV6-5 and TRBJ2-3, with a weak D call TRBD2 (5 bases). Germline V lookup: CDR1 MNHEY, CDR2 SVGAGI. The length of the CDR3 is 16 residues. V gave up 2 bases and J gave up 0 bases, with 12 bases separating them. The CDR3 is CASSYGSGTSTDTQYF. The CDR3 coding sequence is TGTGCCAGCAGTTACGGGAGCGGAACTAGCACAGATACGCAGTATTTT.

The DNA for the CDR3 is TGTGCCAGCTCACCACCTGGAGGGTACGGAAACATTCAGTACTTC. Its protein product is CASSPPGGYGNIQYF. J is TRBJ2-4 and V is TRBV18; D might be TRBD2 (6 bases). There are 15 residues in the CDR3. From germline, CDR1 is KGHSH and CDR2 LQKENI. Trimming removed 0 bases from V and 6 bases from J, with 12 bases in between.

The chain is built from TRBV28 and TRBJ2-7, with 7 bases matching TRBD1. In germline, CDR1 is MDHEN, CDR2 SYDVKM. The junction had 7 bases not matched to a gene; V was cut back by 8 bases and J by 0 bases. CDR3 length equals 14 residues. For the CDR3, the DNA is TGTGCCAGCGGTCAACAGGGGAGCTCCTACGAGCAGTACTTC. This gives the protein CASGQQGSSYEQYF.

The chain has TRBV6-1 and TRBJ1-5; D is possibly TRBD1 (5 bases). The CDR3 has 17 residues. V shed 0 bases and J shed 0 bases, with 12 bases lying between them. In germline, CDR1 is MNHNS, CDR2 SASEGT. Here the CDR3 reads CASSEAIGGASNQPQHF. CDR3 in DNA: TGTGCCAGCAGTGAAGCCATTGGAGGGGCTAGCAATCAGCCCCAGCATTTT.

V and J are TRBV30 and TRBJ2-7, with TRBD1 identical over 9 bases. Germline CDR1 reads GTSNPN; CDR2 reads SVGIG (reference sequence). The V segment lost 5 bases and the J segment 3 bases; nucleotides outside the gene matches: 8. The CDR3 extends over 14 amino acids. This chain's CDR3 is CAWGGTGQGYEQYF. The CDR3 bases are TGTGCCTGGGGGGGAACGGGACAGGGCTACGAGCAGTACTTC.

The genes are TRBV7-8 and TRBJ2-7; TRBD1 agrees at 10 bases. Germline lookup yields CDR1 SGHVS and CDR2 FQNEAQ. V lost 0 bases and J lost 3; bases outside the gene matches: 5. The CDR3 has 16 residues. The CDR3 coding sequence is TGTGCCAGCAGCTTAGCGAGGGACAGGGGCTACTACGAGCAGTACTTC. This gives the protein CASSLARDRGYYEQYF.

The CDR3 nucleotides are TGCAGTGCGTGGGACTACAATGAGCAGTTCTTC. Its protein product is CSAWDYNEQFF. The V and J genes are TRBV20-1 and TRBJ2-1, with D uncertain. Trimming left V 6 bases short and J 3 bases short, with 6 bases between. This CDR3 region has 11 residues. Germline V lookup: CDR1 DFQATT, CDR2 SNEGSKA (reference sequence).

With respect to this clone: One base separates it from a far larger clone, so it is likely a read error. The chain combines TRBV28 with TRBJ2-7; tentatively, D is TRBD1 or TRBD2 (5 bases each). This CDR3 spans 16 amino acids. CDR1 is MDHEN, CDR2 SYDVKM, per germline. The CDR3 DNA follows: TGTGCCAACAGTTCCAGGGACCCTCCCTCTGAGTTCGAGCAGTACTTC. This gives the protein CANSSRDPPSEFEQYF.

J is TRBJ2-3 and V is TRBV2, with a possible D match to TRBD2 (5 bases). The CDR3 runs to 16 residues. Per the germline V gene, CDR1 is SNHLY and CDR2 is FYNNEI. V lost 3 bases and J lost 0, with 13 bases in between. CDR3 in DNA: TGTGCCAGCAGTGATGTCGCGGACTTTAGCACAGATACGCAGTATTTT. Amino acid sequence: CASSDVADFSTDTQYF.

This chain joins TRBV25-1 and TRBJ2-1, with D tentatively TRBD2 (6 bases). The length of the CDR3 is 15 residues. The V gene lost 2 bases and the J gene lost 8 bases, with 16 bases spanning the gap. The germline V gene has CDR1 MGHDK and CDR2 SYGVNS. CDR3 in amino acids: CASSERWGLRHEQFF. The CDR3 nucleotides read TGTGCCAGCAGTGAAAGGTGGGGACTCCGCCATGAGCAGTTCTTC.

Written as DNA, the CDR3 is TGTGCCAGCAGTGACTCGGGGCTAGCGGGAGGGGGTGAGCAGTTCTTC. Encoded protein: CASSDSGLAGGGEQFF. V and J are TRBV6-4 and TRBJ2-1; 12 nucleotides match TRBD2. The CDR3 runs to 16 residues. The germline CDR1 and CDR2 sequences are MRHNA and SNTAGT. V lost 0 bases to trimming and J lost 9 bases; unmatched junction nucleotides: 6.

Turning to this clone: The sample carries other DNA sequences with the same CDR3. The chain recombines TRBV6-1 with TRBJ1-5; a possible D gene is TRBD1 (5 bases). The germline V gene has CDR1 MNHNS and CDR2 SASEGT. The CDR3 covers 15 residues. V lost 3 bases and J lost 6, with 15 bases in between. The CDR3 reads CASSEGLQGFQPQHF. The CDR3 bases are TGTGCCAGCAGTGAGGGGCTTCAGGGATTTCAGCCCCAGCATTTT.

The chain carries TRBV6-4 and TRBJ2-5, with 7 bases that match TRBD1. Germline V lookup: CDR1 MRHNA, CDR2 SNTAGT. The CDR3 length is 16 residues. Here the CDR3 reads CPNHRRPRQGGETQYF. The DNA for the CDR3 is TGTCCCAATCACAGGAGGCCTCGACAGGGTGGAGAGACCCAGTACTTC.

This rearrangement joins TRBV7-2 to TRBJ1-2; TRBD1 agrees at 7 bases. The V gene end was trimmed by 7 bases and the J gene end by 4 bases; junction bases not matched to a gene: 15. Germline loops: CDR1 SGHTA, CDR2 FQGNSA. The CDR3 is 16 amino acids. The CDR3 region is CASTLGGGGDSYGYTF. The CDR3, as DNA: TGTGCCAGCACCCTGGGAGGAGGGGGCGATAGCTATGGCTACACCTTC.

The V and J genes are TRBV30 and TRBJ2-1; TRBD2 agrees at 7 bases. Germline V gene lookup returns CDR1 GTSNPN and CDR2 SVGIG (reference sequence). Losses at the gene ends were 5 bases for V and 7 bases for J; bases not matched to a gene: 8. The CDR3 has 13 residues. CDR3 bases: TGTGCCTGGTCCCCGACTAGCAGAAATGAGCAGTTCTTC. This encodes CAWSPTSRNEQFF.

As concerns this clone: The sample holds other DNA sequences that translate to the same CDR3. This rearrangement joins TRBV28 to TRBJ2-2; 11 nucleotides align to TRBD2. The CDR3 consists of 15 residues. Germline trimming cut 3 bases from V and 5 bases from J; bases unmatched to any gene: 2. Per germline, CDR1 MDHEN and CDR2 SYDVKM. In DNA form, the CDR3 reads TGTGCCAGCAGTTTCGGGACTAGCGGAACCGGGGAGCTGTTTTTT. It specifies CASSFGTSGTGELFF.

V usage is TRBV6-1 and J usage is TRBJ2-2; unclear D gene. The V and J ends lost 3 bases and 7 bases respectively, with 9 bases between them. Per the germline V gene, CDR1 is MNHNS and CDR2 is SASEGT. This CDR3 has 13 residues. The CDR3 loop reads CASSEGYIGELFF. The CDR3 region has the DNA TGTGCCAGCAGTGAGGGGTACATCGGGGAGCTGTTTTTT.

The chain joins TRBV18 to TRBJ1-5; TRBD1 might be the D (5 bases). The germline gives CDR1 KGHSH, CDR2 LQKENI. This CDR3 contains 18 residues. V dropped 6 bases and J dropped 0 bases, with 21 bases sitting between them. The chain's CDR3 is CASSPGGNPSYSNQPQHF. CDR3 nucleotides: TGTGCCAGCTCGCCGGGGGGAAATCCCTCTTATAGCAATCAGCCCCAGCATTTT. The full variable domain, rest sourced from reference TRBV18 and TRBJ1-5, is NAGVMQNPRHLVRRRGQEARLRCSPMKGHSHVYWYRQLPEEGLKFMVYLQKENIIDESGMPKERFSAEFPKEGPSILRIQQVVRGDSAAYFCASSPGGNPSYSNQPQHFGDGTRLSIL.